The clone carrying this T cell receptor (beta chain) appeared a few times. This could be a read error, since a much larger clone is one nucleotide away. The data were taken from a study of blood T cells in healthy people across ages. A sample-barcoded 5' primer and a J-beta primer mix were used in a second PCR of about 7 to 12 cycles. TCRdb re-called the 5' RACE reads with MiXCR, one entry per CDR3 protein. Of about 840,000 distinct CDR3 sequences listed, about 28% were seen once; the top ten hold 10% to 13%. Germline V gene sequence: CDR1 SGHVS, CDR2 FNYEAQ. The CDR3 runs 15 residues. This same sample was also part of a study on T cells of mothers and their children.

Sequencing used blood. The chain carries TRBV7-6 and TRBJ2-1; 9 bases are a match to TRBD2. This TCR was sampled from a woman aged 40 to 50 in good health. The CDR3 here is CASTEGTSRTNGQFF. CDR3 coding DNA: TGTGCCAGCACCGAGGGGACTAGCAGAACAAATGGGCAGTTCTTC.